The sequence of this T cell receptor (beta chain) was determined in a study of shared clonotypes between healthy human individuals. Study-wide points: Despite large depth, sorted-subset datasets appeared incompletely sequenced. Memory subsets generally showed smaller estimated richness than naive subsets did.

Each donor was a Caucasian adult residing in Nashville, Tennessee. A split of CD4+ cells into CD45RA+ naive and CD45RA-negative memory subsets was performed. Clones were read by immunoSEQ multiplex PCR, and TCRdb kept only the in-frame ones, dropping some. The sample shows more than 1 million clones, around 78% of them seen only once. The germline gives CDR1 SGHRS, CDR2 YFSETQ. The CDR3 sequence is 16 residues long. After removal of 8 bases from V and 8 bases from J, the junction contained 15 bases not matched to a gene. A word on this clone: Its antigen is undetermined.

The sequenced material came from memory CD4+ T cells from PBMCs. As for subset: CD45RA-negative fraction. The rearrangement uses TRBV5-1 and TRBJ2-1; 11 positions agree with TRBD1. The sequence came from a man between 18 and 29 years old in good health. Some clones in this sample may be carry-over from other donors' samples. CDR3 protein: CASMDRGQRRVDEQFF. CDR3 DNA: TGCGCCAGTATGGACAGGGGGCAACGTAGGGTGGATGAGCAGTTCTTC.